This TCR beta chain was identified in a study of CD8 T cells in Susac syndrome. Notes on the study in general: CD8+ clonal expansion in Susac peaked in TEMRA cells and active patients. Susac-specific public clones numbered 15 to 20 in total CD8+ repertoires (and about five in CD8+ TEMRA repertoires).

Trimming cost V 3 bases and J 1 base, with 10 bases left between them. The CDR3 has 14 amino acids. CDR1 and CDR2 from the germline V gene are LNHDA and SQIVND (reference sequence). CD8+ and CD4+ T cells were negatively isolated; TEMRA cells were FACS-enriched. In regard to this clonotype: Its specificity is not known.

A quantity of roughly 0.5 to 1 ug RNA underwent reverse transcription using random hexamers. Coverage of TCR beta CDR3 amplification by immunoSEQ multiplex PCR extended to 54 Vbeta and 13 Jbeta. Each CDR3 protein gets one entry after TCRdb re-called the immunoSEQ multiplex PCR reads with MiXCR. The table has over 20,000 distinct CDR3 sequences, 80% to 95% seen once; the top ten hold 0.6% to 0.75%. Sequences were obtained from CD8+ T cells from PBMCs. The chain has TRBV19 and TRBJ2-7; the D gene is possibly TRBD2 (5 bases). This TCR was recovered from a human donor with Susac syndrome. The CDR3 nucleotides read TGTGCCAGTAGTATTTCGGCGGGTTCCTACGAGCAGTACTTC. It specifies CASSISAGSYEQYF.